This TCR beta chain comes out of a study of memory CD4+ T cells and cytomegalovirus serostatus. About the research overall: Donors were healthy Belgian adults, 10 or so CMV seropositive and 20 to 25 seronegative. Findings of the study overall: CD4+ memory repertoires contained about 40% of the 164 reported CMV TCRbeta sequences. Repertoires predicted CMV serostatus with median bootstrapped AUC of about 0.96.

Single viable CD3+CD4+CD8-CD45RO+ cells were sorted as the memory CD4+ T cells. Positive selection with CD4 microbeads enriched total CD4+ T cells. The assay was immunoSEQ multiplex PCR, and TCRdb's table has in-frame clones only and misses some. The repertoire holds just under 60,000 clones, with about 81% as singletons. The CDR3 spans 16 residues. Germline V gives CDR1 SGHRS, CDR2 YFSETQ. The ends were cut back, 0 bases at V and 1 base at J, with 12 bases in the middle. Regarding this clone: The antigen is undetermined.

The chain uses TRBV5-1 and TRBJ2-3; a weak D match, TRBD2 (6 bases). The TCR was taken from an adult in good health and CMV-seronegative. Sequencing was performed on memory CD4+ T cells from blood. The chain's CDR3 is CASSLAGGLGTDTQYF. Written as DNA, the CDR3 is TGCGCCAGCAGCTTGGCCGGGGGACTGGGCACAGATACGCAGTATTTT. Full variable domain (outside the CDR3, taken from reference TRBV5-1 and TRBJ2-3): KAGVTQTPRYLIKTRGQQVTLSCSPISGHRSVSWYQQTPGQGLQFLFEYFSETQRNKGNFPGRFSGRQFSNSRSEMNVSTLELGDSALYLCASSLAGGLGTDTQYFGPGTRLTVL.